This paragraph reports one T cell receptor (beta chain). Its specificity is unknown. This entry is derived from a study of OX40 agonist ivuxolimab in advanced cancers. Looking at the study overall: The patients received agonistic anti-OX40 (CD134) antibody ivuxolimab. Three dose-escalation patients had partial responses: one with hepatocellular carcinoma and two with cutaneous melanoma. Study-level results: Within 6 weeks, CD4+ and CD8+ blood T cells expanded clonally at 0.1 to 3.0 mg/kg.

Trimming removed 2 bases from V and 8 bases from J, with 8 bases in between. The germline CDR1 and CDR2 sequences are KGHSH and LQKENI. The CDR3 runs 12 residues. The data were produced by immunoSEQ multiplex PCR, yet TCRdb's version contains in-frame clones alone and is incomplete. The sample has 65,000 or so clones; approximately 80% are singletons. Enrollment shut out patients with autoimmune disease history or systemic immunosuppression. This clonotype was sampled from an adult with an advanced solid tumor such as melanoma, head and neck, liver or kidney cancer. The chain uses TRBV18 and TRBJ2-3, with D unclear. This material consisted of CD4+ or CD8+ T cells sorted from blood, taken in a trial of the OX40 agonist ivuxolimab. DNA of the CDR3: TGTGCCAGCTCACCAAGTATTGGTACGCAGTATTTT. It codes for CASSPSIGTQYF. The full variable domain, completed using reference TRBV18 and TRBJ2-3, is NAGVMQNPRHLVRRRGQEARLRCSPMKGHSHVYWYRQLPEEGLKFMVYLQKENIIDESGMPKERFSAEFPKEGPSILRIQQVVRGDSAAYFCASSPSIGTQYFGPGTRLTVL.